The present T cell receptor beta chain was sequenced within a study of control samples from healthy donors and cancer patients. Per the germline V gene, CDR1 is GTSNPN and CDR2 is SVGIG (reference sequence). The V end lost 0 bases, the J end lost 8 bases, and 4 bases lay between the germline ends. The CDR3 is made up of 11 amino acids. Profiled with immunoSEQ multiplex PCR; TCRdb holds only in-frame clones, not every one. The sample yields 140,000 to 150,000 clones, over 85% seen once. The source is a man aged 18-30 years in good health. The J gene is TRBJ2-2, the V gene TRBV30; D remains unclear. Sequenced sample: blood. The CDR3: CAWSVSGELFF. The CDR3 DNA reads TGTGCCTGGAGTGTATCTGGGGAGCTGTTTTTT.